This T cell receptor (beta chain) was recorded in a study of T cells in localized non-small cell lung cancer. Study-wide points: Maximal T cell clonality occurred in uninvolved adjacent lung, with tumor ranking below it. Multi-region tumor sequencing was not done, so intratumor heterogeneity could not be excluded. A median of roughly 52 of the top 100 tumor clones appeared in adjacent lung, which was paired and uninvolved. Density of T cells in blood, when higher, went with longer overall survival.

About this clone itself: Its target is unknown.

TCRdb keeps only in-frame clones here, not all; method: immunoSEQ multiplex PCR. The sample consists of approximately 33,000 clones, roughly 92% of them appearing once. Looked up from germline, CDR1 is MRHNA and CDR2 is SNTAGT. Trimming left V 3 bases short and J 8 bases short, with 10 bases between. The CDR3 totals 13 residues. This clonotype was sampled from a female donor at least 60 years old with stage I lung adenocarcinoma. The V call is TRBV6-4, the J call TRBJ1-4, with D possibly TRBD1 on 6 matching bases. Source: peripheral blood, taken before any cancer treatment. The CDR3 protein is CASSEEGGEKLFF. The CDR3 DNA is TGTGCCAGCAGTGAGGAGGGGGGGGAAAAACTGTTTTTT.